The present entry profiles one T cell receptor (beta chain) with its context. A sample-barcoded 5' primer and a J-beta primer mix were used in a second PCR of roughly 7 to 11 cycles. MiXCR, run by TCRdb on the 5' RACE reads, gives a single entry per CDR3 protein. The sample lists hundreds of thousands of distinct CDR3 sequences; about 53% were seen once. The data belong to a study of blood T cells in healthy people across ages. Sequenced material: blood. This receptor was identified in a man aged 80 or over in good health.

CDR3 amino acids: CASSLFVQMVANEQYF. The CDR3 DNA reads TGTGCCAGCAGCTTATTTGTGCAGATGGTAGCCAATGAGCAGTACTTC. J is TRBJ2-1 and V is TRBV11-2; D is unresolved. The J call may be wrong; the DNA end is better matched by TRBJ2-7. The CDR3 covers 16 residues. Germline V lookup: CDR1 SGHAT, CDR2 FQNNGV.